Listed below are T cell receptor beta chains from one sample, sequenced in a study of monozygotic twins with cystic fibrosis. Repertoires were generated with immunoSEQ multiplex PCR, while TCRdb's copy carries only in-frame clones and drops some. In the table there are about 12,000 clones, approximately 85% of which are singletons. The sample consisted of blood. The receptors were gathered from a man younger than 35 with cystic fibrosis. CDR3s include the opening cysteine and the closing phenylalanine or tryptophan. D genes are given only for firm matches. Clone size is not always given. Where it is, it says once, few, many or a class for expanded clones.

>-|TRBJ1-5|-|TRBV15
TGTGCCACCAGCAGAGAAGGCAACACAGGGAGCGGCAATCAGCCCCAGCATTTT
CATSREGNTGSGNQPQHF
>-|TRBJ2-3|-|TRBV11-1
TGTGCCAGCAGCTTAGTGGCAGGGGCAGATACGCAGTATTTT
CASSLVAGADTQYF
>-|TRBJ1-4|once|TRBV6-6
TGTGCCAGCAGTCCGGTGAATGAAAAACTGTTTTTT
CASSPVNEKLFF
>-|TRBJ2-7|-|TRBV10-3
TGTGCCATCAGTGAGGGACAGTCCTACGAGCAGTACTTC
CAISEGQSYEQYF
>-|TRBJ2-1|-|TRBV10-1
TGCGCCAGCAGCCTGACGCCCTACAATGAGCAGTTCTTC
CASSLTPYNEQFF
>TRBD1|TRBJ2-5|-|TRBV5-4
TGTGCCAGCAGCTTAACCGGGACAGGGGGCTTGACCCAGTACTTC
CASSLTGTGGLTQYF
>-|TRBJ2-2|-|TRBV5-4
TGTGCCAGCAGCTCCGACGGGGCTAGCTTCCCCGGGGAGCTGTTTTTT
CASSSDGASFPGELFF
>-|TRBJ2-2|-|TRBV6-4
TGTGCCAGCAGGGAAAGAGAAGCGGGGGAGCTGTTTTTT
CASREREAGELFF
>-|TRBJ1-6|-|TRBV25-1
TGTGCCAGCAGTGATTGGACACGCAATTCACCCCTCCACTTT
CASSDWTRNSPLHF
>-|TRBJ1-4|-|TRBV4-1
TGCGCCAGCAGCCAAGTCAGGGGCGAAAAACTGTTTTTT
CASSQVRGEKLFF
>-|TRBJ1-5|-|TRBV5-1
TGCGCCAGCAGCTGGGGAGACAATAGCAATCAGCCCCAGCATTTT
CASSWGDNSNQPQHF
>-|TRBJ1-5|-|TRBV19
TGTGCCAGTAGTATTAGGCAGGGGCAACAGCCCCAGCATTTT
CASSIRQGQQPQHF
>-|TRBJ1-1|few|TRBV27
TGTGCCAGCAGCTACTACATGAACACTGAAGCTTTCTTT
CASSYYMNTEAFF
>-|TRBJ2-3|-|TRBV14
TGTGCCAGCAGTCCCGGGACACCAAGCACAGATACGCAGTATTTT
CASSPGTPSTDTQYF
>TRBD1|TRBJ2-7|-|TRBV10-3
TGTGCCATCAGTGGCCCACAAAGTTCCGGGCAGGGGGCTAGGGAGCAGTACTTC
CAISGPQSSGQGAREQYF
>-|TRBJ2-6|-|TRBV6-6
TGTGCCAGCAGTTACGACGAGGCTGGGGCCAACGTCCTGACTTTC
CASSYDEAGANVLTF
>-|TRBJ2-2|-|TRBV5-8
TGTGCCAGCAGCCCCAGGGGGGTTGGGGCCACCGGGGAGCTGTTTTTT
CASSPRGVGATGELFF
>-|TRBJ2-7|once|TRBV10-2
TGCGCCAGCAGTGCCCTCCCCCACGAGCAGTACTTC
CASSALPHEQYF
>-|TRBJ2-3|-|TRBV10-3
TGTGCCATCAGTGGGGAAGATACGCAGTATTTT
CAISGEDTQYF
>TRBD2|TRBJ2-7|-|TRBV6-6
TGTGCCAGCAGCCGAACCACCTCCCGGGGGGATCGGTACTTC
CASSRTTSRGDRYF
>-|TRBJ2-3|-|TRBV19
TGTGCCAGTAGTATAGGATTAGCTGGGGAGGATACGCAGTATTTT
CASSIGLAGEDTQYF
>-|TRBJ2-1|-|TRBV29-1
TGCAGCGTCGGTGGGTACAATGAGCAGTTCTTC
CSVGGYNEQFF
>-|TRBJ2-3|-|TRBV7-8
TGTGCCAGCAGCTCGGGACTTCCGAGCACAGATACGCAGTATTTT
CASSSGLPSTDTQYF
>-|TRBJ2-3|-|TRBV7-2
TGTGCCAGCAGCCCTCTTCGGGGCCGCGGCACAGATACGCAGTATTTT
CASSPLRGRGTDTQYF
>-|TRBJ1-5|-|TRBV12-5
TGTGCTAGTGGTTTGAGGGGACGGATTAGCAATCAGCCCCAGCATTTT
CASGLRGRISNQPQHF
>-|TRBJ1-1|few|TRBV4-1
TGCGCCAGCAGCCAAGAGGGTCTGGGGAACACTGAAGCTTTCTTT
CASSQEGLGNTEAFF
>TRBD2|TRBJ2-1|once|TRBV5-4
TGTGCCAGCAGTAGCGCGGGGGGGGCCGGTGAGCAGTTCTTC
CASSSAGGAGEQFF
>TRBD2|TRBJ2-1|-|TRBV6-4
TGTGCCAGCAGTGTCGAGGGCGGGGGGGCCCATGAGCAGTTCTTC
CASSVEGGGAHEQFF
>-|TRBJ2-1|-|TRBV2
TGTGCCAGCAAACGGGAGTCTCATCTCGATGAGCAGTTCTTC
CASKRESHLDEQFF
>-|TRBJ2-1|-|TRBV18
TGTGCCAGCTCACGTCCAAGACCGTACAATGAGCAGTTCTTC
CASSRPRPYNEQFF
>-|TRBJ1-6|once|TRBV29-1
TGCAGCGTTACATTAGGGGCGGGGAATTCACCCCTCCACTTT
CSVTLGAGNSPLHF
>-|TRBJ1-1|once|TRBV7-2
TGTGCCAGCAGCTTAGAGTTCGGGTATACTGAAGCTTTCTTT
CASSLEFGYTEAFF
>-|TRBJ1-1|-|TRBV14
TGTGCCAGCAGCCAAAAGCCGGGACAAACTGAAGCTTTCTTT
CASSQKPGQTEAFF
>TRBD1|TRBJ1-2|-|TRBV6-5
TGTGCCAGCAGTAATCAGGGGGCGCGGGGCTACACCTTC
CASSNQGARGYTF
>-|TRBJ1-1|-|TRBV11-3
TGTGCCAGCAGCCCCCGGTCAGGGACTGAAGCTTTCTTT
CASSPRSGTEAFF
>TRBD2|TRBJ2-3|-|TRBV6-1
TGTGCCAGCAGTGACATAGCGGGAGGGTTTGCTAGCACAGATACGCAGTATTTT
CASSDIAGGFASTDTQYF
>-|TRBJ1-1|few|TRBV29-1
TGCAGCGTTATGTGGAAGAACACTGAAGCTTTCTTT
CSVMWKNTEAFF
>-|TRBJ2-5|-|TRBV5-1
TGCGCCAGCAGCCCAGGGACGACGTACCAAGAGACCCAGTACTTC
CASSPGTTYQETQYF
>-|TRBJ2-5|-|TRBV2
TGTGCCAGCAGTGGAAAAGAGACCCAGTACTTC
CASSGKETQYF
>-|TRBJ2-7|-|TRBV21-1
TGTGCCAGCAGCAAAGGGGACAGGGGTATCCTCTACGAGCAGTACTTC
CASSKGDRGILYEQYF
>-|TRBJ2-7|-|TRBV6-6
TGTGCCAGCAGTTACGCCTCCTACGAGCAGTACTTC
CASSYASYEQYF
>-|TRBJ1-5|few|TRBV5-4
TGTAAGGGCTCAGGGACCATCTTGAGCAATCAGCCCCAGCATTTT
CKGSGTILSNQPQHF
>-|TRBJ2-7|-|TRBV28
TGTGCCAGCAGTTTTAGCGGAAGCCCGATCTACGAGCAGTACTTC
CASSFSGSPIYEQYF
>-|TRBJ1-1|-|TRBV19
TGTGCCAGTAGCCAAAACAGGGTGAACACTGAAGCTTTCTTT
CASSQNRVNTEAFF